The 8 T cell receptor beta chains in this list originate from one sample, sequenced in a study of PD-L1 blockade in urothelial cancer. Noted time point: pretreatment peripheral blood. Produced via immunoSEQ multiplex PCR; TCRdb's table is partial and in-frame only. The repertoire holds 50,000 to 55,000 clones, more than 75% seen once, with 1% to 1.5% in the top ten. The sample here was PBMCs, taken around atezolizumab (anti-PD-L1) treatment. These receptors were obtained from a man in his fifties or sixties with urothelial cancer.

This clone was seen only once. The chain employs TRBV7-9 and TRBJ1-6, with D unresolved. CDR1 and CDR2 (germline): SEHNR, FQNEAQ (reference sequence). The germline V and J ends were trimmed by 0 bases and 7 bases, with 7 bases remaining between them. The CDR3 extends over 14 amino acids. The DNA of the CDR3 is TGTGCCAGCAGCTTAGCCTTCCTCAATTCACCCCTCCACTTT. The encoded protein is CASSLAFLNSPLHF.

The V call is TRBV19, the J call TRBJ2-5; the match to TRBD1 covers 10 bases. Trimming cost V 1 base and J 5 bases; bases outside gene matches: 4. Germline values: CDR1 LNHDA, CDR2 SQIVND (reference sequence). CDR3 length equals 15 residues. CDR3 sequence: CASSIVGQGSETQYF. CDR3 DNA sequence: TGTGCCAGTAGTATAGTGGGACAGGGGTCGGAGACCCAGTACTTC.

In this sample, this clone turned up a few times. This chain links TRBV25-1 with TRBJ1-4, with D perhaps matching TRBD1 (5 bases). The CDR3 covers 15 residues. Germline V gives CDR1 MGHDK, CDR2 SYGVNS. Trimming stripped 2 bases from V and 3 bases from J, with 10 bases between. CDR3 sequence (DNA): TGTGCCAGCAGTGAACGGACAAAATCTAATGAAAAACTGTTTTTT. It specifies CASSERTKSNEKLFF.

The chain recombines TRBV11-2 with TRBJ2-6; TRBD1 agrees at 10 bases. V lost 2 bases, J lost 1 base, and 2 bases stayed unmatched. Germline loops: CDR1 SGHAT, CDR2 FQNNGV. The CDR3 sequence is 17 residues long. The CDR3 nucleotides are TGTGCCAGCAGCTTATGGGGACAGGGGTCTGGGGCCAACGTCCTGACTTTC. Amino acid sequence: CASSLWGQGSGANVLTF.

The chain employs TRBV28 and TRBJ1-2; TRBD1 might be the D (6 bases). V dropped 6 bases and J dropped 7 bases, with 9 bases sitting between them. Germline V gene sequence: CDR1 MDHEN, CDR2 SYDVKM. The CDR3 runs to 11 residues. This chain's CDR3 is CASSTGSGYTF. The CDR3 coding sequence is TGTGCCAGCAGCACAGGGTCTGGCTACACCTTC.

The chain couples TRBV6-4 to TRBJ2-3; TRBD2 might be the D (6 bases). Trimming stripped 3 bases from V and 1 base from J, with 20 bases between. CDR1 and CDR2 from the germline V gene are MRHNA and SNTAGT. The CDR3 sequence is 18 residues long. CDR3 in amino acids: CASSEFICREMGTDTQYF. The CDR3 nucleotides read TGTGCCAGCAGTGAATTTATTTGCCGGGAGATGGGCACAGATACGCAGTATTTT.

This clone was found a few times. The J gene is TRBJ1-1, the V gene TRBV10-1; 8 bases fit TRBD1. V was pared by 5 bases and J by 0 bases, with 5 bases of the junction left unmatched. The CDR3 has 15 residues. Germline CDR1 is WNHNN and CDR2 is SYGVQD (reference sequence). The CDR3 region is CASSHTRGLNTEAFF. DNA for the CDR3: TGCGCCAGCAGTCACACCAGGGGGCTGAACACTGAAGCTTTCTTT.

This rearrangement joins TRBV5-3 to TRBJ1-5, with 7 bases that match TRBD1. TRBV5-3 is known as an ORF, though its function is uncertain. Trimming at V came to 0 bases and at J to 6 bases, leaving 9 bases not matched to a gene. The CDR3 runs to 16 residues. The DNA for the CDR3 is TGTGCCAGAAGCTTGGATGAGACAGGGTCGTGTCAGCCCCAGCATTTT. Protein sequence: CARSLDETGSCQPQHF.